Given below is one T cell receptor beta chain in context. Its antigen is currently unknown. The immunoSEQ assay was v3. TCRdb keeps only in-frame clones here, not all; method: immunoSEQ multiplex PCR. This table holds about 45,000 clones, 65% to 80% found once. This sample is part of a study of TIL therapy for anti-PD-1-resistant metastatic lung cancer. Overall study: Most patients had lung adenocarcinoma. Median tumor mutation burden was 1.5 mutations per megabase.

Described time point: pre-treatment sample, taken before nivolumab and TIL therapy. General study results and limits: The baseline peripheral repertoire was partially replaced by infused TIL clonotypes that later decayed.

V shed 6 bases, J shed 1 base, and the junction held 3 bases outside the gene matches. CDR3 length equals 15 residues. CDR1 is SEHNR, CDR2 FQNEAQ, per germline (reference sequence). This receptor was identified in a man aged 70 or older with non-small cell lung cancer. The rearrangement joins TRBV7-9 to TRBJ2-1; TRBD1 matches 10 bases. The sample consisted of blood, taken at baseline. The CDR3 sequence is CASSPGQGSYNEQFF. The DNA of the CDR3 is TGTGCCAGCAGTCCGGGACAGGGGTCCTACAATGAGCAGTTCTTC.